This entry is about one T cell receptor (beta chain). Its antigen is currently unknown. The data were produced by immunoSEQ multiplex PCR, yet TCRdb's version contains in-frame clones alone and is incomplete. The table records 70,000 to 80,000 clones, approximately 86% of them present only once. These data come from a study of OX40 agonist ivuxolimab in advanced cancers. Looking at the study overall: Partial response was recorded in three patients: one hepatocellular carcinoma and two cutaneous melanoma cases.

Study-wide findings and caveats: With doses of 0.1 to 3.0 mg/kg, CD4+ and CD8+ blood T cells had undergone clonal expansion by week 6.

This CDR3 contains 15 residues. Trimming left V 5 bases short and J 0 bases short, with 15 bases between. Germline values: CDR1 SGHRS, CDR2 YFSETQ. The chain links TRBV5-1 to TRBJ2-7; D gene ambiguous. This sequence originates from an adult with an advanced solid tumor such as melanoma, head and neck, liver or kidney cancer. The sample in question was CD4+ or CD8+ T cells sorted from blood, obtained in a trial of the OX40 agonist ivuxolimab. As DNA, the CDR3 is TGCGCCAGCAGGGCCCTGAGCTCGAGCTCCTACGAGCAGTACTTC. Translating gives CASRALSSSSYEQYF.